A single sample is the source of the 4 T cell receptor beta chains below, sequenced in a study of T-cell memory formation after mild COVID-19. MiXCR, applied by TCRdb to the 5' RACE reads, yields one record per CDR3 protein. The data hold hundreds of thousands of distinct CDR3 sequences, with under 20% observed a single time. What was sequenced was PBMCs or a T cell subset sorted from them (not recorded which). The receptors shown here come from an adult woman who had mild COVID-19 (a few samples of this study predate the infection). Cell type and time point are not known.

This clonotype was counted between two and nine times. The chain uses TRBV3-1 and TRBJ2-1; 7 bases match TRBD2. V shed 4 bases and J 8 bases; nucleotides not matched to a gene: 8. This CDR3 region has 14 residues. CDR1 and CDR2 from the germline V gene are LGHDT and YNNKEL (reference sequence). This CDR3 is CASSRGLVVHEQFF. Here the CDR3 DNA reads TGTGCCAGCAGCCGCGGACTAGTTGTCCATGAGCAGTTCTTC.

This rearrangement joins TRBV6-2 or TRBV6-3 to TRBJ2-7; the D is unclear. Trimming pared 0 bases from V and 5 bases from J, leaving 5 bases between. The CDR3 is 12 residues long. Germline loops: CDR1 MNHEY, CDR2 SVGEGT. In nucleotides, the CDR3 is TGTGCCAGCAGTTACTCGAGCGACGAGCAGTACTTC. It codes for CASSYSSDEQYF.

There are many counts of this clonotype. This chain links TRBV20-1 with TRBJ1-2, with 7 bases aligning to TRBD1. Trimming removed 6 bases from V and 8 bases from J; junction bases left unmatched: 12. CDR3 length equals 13 residues. Germline V lookup: CDR1 DFQATT, CDR2 SNEGSKA (reference sequence). As DNA, the CDR3 is TGCAGTGCAAGGGACAGCCAGCTTTTAGGCTACACCTTC. Its translation: CSARDSQLLGYTF.

The chain uses TRBV4-3 and TRBJ2-1, with D possibly matching TRBD2 (6 bases). There are 17 residues in the CDR3. V was cut by 1 base and J by 0 bases, with 13 bases left in between. Germline V gene sequence: CDR1 LGHNA, CDR2 YSLEER. The CDR3 loop reads CASSQGLDGSSYNEQFF. CDR3 DNA sequence: TGCGCCAGCAGCCAAGGCCTGGACGGGAGCTCCTACAATGAGCAGTTCTTC.